The entry below describes one T cell receptor beta chain. No cognate antigen has been identified for it. Per-base qualities were not stored, and no clone one base away is much larger. The data belong to a study of blood T cell repertoires in COVID-19 (dated by TCRdb to the early 2020s). Notes on the research overall: The collaborator samples originated in the United States, Italy and Spain and spanned the acute and convalescent phases of COVID-19. The prospective study material was composed of cDNA or gDNA derived from T cells, B-cell-depleted T cells, or PBMCs. Deeply sampled blood TCRbeta repertoires from subjects exposed to, actively infected with, or recovered from COVID-19 were included in the dataset. The repertoires were made available in a free public database intended to serve as a resource for research on the immune response to SARS-CoV-2. The samples were drawn from two sources: the first 160 participants of the ongoing ImmuneRACE study, and 950 to 1,500 subjects contributed by 6 global collaborators. A de-identified subject ID, COVID-19 status, age in years and sex were almost always included in the sample metadata. Where available, HLA class I and class II types were obtained from metadata supplied by the sample provider rather than from assay-based typing.

On the study overall, not on this receptor specifically: The amount of clinical and demographic metadata varied by source and participant and was provided uncurated.

One collaborating source in Seattle enrolled patients during active infection and followed them longitudinally through the course of disease. Each collaborating institution followed its own protocols to collect whole blood in K2EDTA tubes. For TCRbeta analysis, collaborators shipped samples in one of three forms: frozen whole blood, isolated PBMCs, or DNA extracted from either of those sample types. TCRbeta CDR3 regions were amplified from genomic DNA using the immunoSEQ Assay, a bias-controlled multiplex PCR. Concerning the study's data processing: Nucleated cell counts per sample were estimated from amplification of reference gene primers within the assay. Sequence reads were collapsed and filtered to measure the absolute abundance of every unique TCRbeta CDR3 rearrangement. For each sample, productive Simpson clonality was calculated by taking the square root of Simpson's diversity index across productive rearrangements. Held by TCRdb, this immuneACCESS table contains in-frame sequences only and omits some clones. Under half of the omission traces to an unresolved V gene where checked; the cause of the rest is unknown. V, J and clone size reflect that table, while D and trimming were determined from the DNA. The sample profile shows 75,000 to 90,000 clones; under 80% of them were found once. Roughly a third of the sample goes to the ten largest clones.

V is pared back by 5 bases and J by 2 bases, with 16 bases lying between the germline termini. Reading from cysteine to phenylalanine, the CDR3 counts 15 amino acids. The sequence is cut down to CDR3 DNA, 45 bases in frame from base 1. From a lookup of the germline V gene (reference sequence), CDR1 and CDR2 are LNHDA and SQIVND. The clonotype originates from a man between 60 and 75 years old with COVID-19, enrolled during active disease. The chain links TRBV19 with TRBJ2-7, and perhaps TRBD2 as D gene, on 6 matching bases. The sample consisted of peripheral blood. In nucleotides, the sequence is TGTGCCAGTAGTCTCGGGGTAGCGGAGACCTACGAGCAGTACTTC. Translated, this is CASSLGVAETYEQYF.